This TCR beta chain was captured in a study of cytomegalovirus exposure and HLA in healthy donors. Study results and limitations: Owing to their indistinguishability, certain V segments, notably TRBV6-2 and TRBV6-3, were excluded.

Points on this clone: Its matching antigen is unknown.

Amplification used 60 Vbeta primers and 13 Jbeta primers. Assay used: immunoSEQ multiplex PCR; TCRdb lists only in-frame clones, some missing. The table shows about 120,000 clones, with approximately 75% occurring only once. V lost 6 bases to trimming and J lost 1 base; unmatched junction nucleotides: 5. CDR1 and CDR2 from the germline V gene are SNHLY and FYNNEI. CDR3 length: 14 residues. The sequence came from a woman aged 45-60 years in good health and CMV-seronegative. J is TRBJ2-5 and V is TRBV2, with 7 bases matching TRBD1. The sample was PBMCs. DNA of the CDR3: TGTGCCAGCAGGGGGGACAGCCGCCAAGAGACCCAGTACTTC. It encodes CASRGDSRQETQYF.